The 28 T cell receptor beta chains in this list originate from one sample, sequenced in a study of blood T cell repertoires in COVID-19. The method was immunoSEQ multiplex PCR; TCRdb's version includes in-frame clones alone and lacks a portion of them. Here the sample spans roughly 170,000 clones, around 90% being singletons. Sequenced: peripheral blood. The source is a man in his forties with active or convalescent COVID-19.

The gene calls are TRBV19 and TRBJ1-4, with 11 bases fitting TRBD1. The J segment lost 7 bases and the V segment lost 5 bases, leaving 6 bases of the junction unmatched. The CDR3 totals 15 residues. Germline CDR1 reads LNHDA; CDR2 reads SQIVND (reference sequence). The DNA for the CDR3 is TGTGCCAGTAGTTCCCGGACAGGGGGCGGTGAAAAACTGTTTTTT. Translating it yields CASSSRTGGGEKLFF.

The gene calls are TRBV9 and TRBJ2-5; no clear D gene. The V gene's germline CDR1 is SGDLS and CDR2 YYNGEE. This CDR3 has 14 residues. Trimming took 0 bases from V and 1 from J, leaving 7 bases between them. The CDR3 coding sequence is TGTGCCAGCAGCGTAGGCGGTGCCCAAGAGACCCAGTACTTC. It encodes CASSVGGAQETQYF.

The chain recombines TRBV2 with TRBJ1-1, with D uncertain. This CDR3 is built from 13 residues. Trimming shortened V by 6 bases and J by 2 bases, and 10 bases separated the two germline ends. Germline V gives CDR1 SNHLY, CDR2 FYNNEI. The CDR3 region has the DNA TGTGCCAGCAGACTGACTGTAAACACTGAAGCTTTCTTT. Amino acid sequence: CASRLTVNTEAFF. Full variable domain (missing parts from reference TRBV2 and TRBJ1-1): EPEVTQTPSHQVTQMGQEVILRCVPISNHLYFYWYRQILGQKVEFLVSFYNNEISEKSEIFDDQFSVERPDGSNFTLKIRSTKLEDSAMYFCASRLTVNTEAFFGQGTRLTVV.

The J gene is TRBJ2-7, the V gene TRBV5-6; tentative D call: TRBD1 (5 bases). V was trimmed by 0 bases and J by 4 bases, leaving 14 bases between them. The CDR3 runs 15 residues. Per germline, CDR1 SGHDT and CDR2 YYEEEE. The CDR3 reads CASSLARQGIYEQYF. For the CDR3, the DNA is TGTGCCAGCAGCTTGGCCCGTCAGGGTATTTACGAGCAGTACTTC.

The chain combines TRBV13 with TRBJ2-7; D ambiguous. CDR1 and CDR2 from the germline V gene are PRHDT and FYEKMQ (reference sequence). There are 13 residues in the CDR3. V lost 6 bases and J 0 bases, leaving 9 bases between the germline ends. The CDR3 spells CASRQESSYEQYF. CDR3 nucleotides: TGTGCCAGCAGGCAGGAAAGCTCCTACGAGCAGTACTTC.

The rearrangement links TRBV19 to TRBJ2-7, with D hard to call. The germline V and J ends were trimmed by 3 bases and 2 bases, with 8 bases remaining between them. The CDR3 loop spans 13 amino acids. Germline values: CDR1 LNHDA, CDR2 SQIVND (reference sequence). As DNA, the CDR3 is TGTGCCAGTAGTATTAGTCAACCCTACGAGCAGTACTTC. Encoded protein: CASSISQPYEQYF.

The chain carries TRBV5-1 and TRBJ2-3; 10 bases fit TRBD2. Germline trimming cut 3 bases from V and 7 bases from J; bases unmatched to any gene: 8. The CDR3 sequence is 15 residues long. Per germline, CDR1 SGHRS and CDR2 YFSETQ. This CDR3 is CASSSASGGGHTQYF. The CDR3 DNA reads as TGCGCCAGCAGCTCGGCTAGCGGGGGAGGGCATACGCAGTATTTT.

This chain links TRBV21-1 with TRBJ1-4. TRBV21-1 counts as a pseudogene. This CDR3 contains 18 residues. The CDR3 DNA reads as TGTGCCAGCAGCAAACTGCCCGTTTTGCGGGAGCGGGATGAAAAACTGTTTTTT. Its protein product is CASSKLPVLRERDEKLFF.

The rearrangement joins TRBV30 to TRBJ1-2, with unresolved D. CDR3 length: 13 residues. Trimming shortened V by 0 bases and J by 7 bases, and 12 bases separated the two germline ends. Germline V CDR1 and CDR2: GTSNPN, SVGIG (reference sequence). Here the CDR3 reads CAWSVGELSGYTF. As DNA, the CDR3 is TGTGCCTGGAGTGTCGGGGAACTCAGTGGCTACACCTTC.

The CDR3 DNA reads TGTGCCAGCAGCCCTCGCAGCGGGGGAGGTGAGACCCAGTACTTC. Its protein product is CASSPRSGGGETQYF. The V call is TRBV9, the J call TRBJ2-5, with TRBD2 matching over 8 bases. V shed 4 bases, J shed 5 bases, and the junction held 10 bases outside the gene matches. The CDR3 is 15 amino acids. Germline CDR1 SGDLS, CDR2 YYNGEE. Filled out from reference TRBV9 and TRBJ2-5, the complete variable domain reads DSGVTQTPKHLITATGQRVTLRCSPRSGDLSVYWYQQSLDQGLQFLIQYYNGEERAKGNILERFSAQQFPDLHSELNLSSLELGDSALYFCASSPRSGGGETQYFGPGTRLLVL.

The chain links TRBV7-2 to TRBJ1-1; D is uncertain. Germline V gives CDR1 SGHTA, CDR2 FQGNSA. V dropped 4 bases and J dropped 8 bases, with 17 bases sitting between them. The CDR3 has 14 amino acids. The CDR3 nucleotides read TGTGCCAGCAGCTCCGCCGGCGGTCTAGACGAAGCTTTCTTT. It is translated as CASSSAGGLDEAFF.

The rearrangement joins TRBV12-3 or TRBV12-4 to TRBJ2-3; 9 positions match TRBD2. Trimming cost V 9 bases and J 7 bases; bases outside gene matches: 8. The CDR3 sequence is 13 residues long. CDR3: CASTAGGFNTQYF. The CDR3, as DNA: TGTGCCAGTACCGCGGGGGGGTTTAATACGCAGTATTTT.

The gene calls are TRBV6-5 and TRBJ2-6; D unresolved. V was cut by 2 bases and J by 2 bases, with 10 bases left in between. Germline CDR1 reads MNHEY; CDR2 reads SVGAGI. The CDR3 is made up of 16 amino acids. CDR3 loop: CASSYRQVAGANVLTF. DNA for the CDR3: TGTGCCAGCAGTTACAGGCAGGTAGCTGGGGCCAACGTCCTGACTTTC.

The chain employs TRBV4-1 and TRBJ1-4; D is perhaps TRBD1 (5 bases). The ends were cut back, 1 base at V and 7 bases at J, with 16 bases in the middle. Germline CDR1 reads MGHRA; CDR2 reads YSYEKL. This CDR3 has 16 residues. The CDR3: CASSQAGGGVGEKLFF. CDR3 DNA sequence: TGCGCCAGCAGCCAAGCCGGGGGGGGTGTAGGTGAAAAACTGTTTTTT.

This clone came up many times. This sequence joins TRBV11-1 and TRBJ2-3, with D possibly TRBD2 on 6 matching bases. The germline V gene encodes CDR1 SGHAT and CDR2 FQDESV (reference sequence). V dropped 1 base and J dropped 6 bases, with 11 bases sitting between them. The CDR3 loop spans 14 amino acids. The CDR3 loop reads CASSLGLALDTQYF. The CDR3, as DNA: TGTGCCAGCAGCTTAGGGCTAGCGCTTGATACGCAGTATTTT.

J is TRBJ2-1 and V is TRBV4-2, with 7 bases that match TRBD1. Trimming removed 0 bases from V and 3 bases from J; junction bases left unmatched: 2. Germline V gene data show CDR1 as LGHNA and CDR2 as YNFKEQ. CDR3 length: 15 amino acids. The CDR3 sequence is CASSQDPGGYNEQFF. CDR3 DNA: TGTGCCAGCAGCCAAGACCCAGGGGGCTACAATGAGCAGTTCTTC.

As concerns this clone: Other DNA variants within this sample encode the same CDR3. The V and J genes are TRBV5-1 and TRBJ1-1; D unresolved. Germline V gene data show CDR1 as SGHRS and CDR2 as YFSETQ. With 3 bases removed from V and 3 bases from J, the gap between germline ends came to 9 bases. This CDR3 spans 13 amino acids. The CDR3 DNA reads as TGCGCCAGCAGCTCGGACTCCTACACTGAAGCTTTCTTT. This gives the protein CASSSDSYTEAFF. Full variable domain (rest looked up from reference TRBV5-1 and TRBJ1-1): KAGVTQTPRYLIKTRGQQVTLSCSPISGHRSVSWYQQTPGQGLQFLFEYFSETQRNKGNFPGRFSGRQFSNSRSEMNVSTLELGDSALYLCASSSDSYTEAFFGQGTRLTVV.

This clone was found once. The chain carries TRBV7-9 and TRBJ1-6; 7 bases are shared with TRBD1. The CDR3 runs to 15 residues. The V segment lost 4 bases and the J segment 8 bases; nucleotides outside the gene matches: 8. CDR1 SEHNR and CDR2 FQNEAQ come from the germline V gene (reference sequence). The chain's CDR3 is CASSSGTASYSPLHF. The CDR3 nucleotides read TGTGCCAGCAGCTCCGGGACAGCGTCGTATTCACCCCTCCACTTT.

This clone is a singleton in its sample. CDR3 region: CASSLPGTGGGNQPQHF. CDR3 sequence (DNA): TGTGCCAGCAGTCTCCCCGGGACAGGGGGAGGCAATCAGCCCCAGCATTTT. V usage is TRBV28 and J usage is TRBJ1-5; 11 bases are shared with TRBD1. Trimming removed 5 bases from V and 2 bases from J; junction bases left unmatched: 8. Germline assignment: CDR1 MDHEN and CDR2 SYDVKM. This CDR3 is 17 amino acids long.

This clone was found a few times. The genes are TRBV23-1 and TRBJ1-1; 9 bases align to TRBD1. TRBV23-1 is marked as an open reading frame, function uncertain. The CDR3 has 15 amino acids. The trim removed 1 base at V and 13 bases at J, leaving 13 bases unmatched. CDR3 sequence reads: CASSQYRGGQGCVFF. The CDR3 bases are TGCGCCAGCAGTCAATATAGAGGGGGACAGGGATGTGTTTTCTTT.

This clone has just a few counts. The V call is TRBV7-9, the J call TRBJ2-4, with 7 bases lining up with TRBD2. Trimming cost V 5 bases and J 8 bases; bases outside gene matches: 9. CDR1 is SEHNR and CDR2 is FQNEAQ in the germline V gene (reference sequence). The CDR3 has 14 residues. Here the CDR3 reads CASSRGGNVDIQYF. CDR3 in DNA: TGTGCCAGCAGCCGGGGAGGGAACGTGGACATTCAGTACTTC.

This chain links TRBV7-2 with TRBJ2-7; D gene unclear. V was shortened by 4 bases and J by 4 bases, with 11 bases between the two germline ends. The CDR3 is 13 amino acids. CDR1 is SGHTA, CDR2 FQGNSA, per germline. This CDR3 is CASSYRVQYEQYF. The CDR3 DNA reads TGTGCCAGCAGCTACCGGGTCCAATACGAGCAGTACTTC.

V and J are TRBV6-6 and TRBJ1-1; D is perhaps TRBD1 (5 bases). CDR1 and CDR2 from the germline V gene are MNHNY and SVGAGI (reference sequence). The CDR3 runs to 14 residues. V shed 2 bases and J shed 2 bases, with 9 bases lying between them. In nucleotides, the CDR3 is TGTGCCAGCAGTTACGAGACAGAAAACACTGAAGCTTTCTTT. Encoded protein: CASSYETENTEAFF.

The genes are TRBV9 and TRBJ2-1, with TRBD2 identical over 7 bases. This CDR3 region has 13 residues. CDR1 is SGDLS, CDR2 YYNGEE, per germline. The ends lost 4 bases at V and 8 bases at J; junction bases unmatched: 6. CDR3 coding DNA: TGTGCCAGCAGCCCGAGACTAGCTGATGAGCAGTTCTTC. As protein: CASSPRLADEQFF. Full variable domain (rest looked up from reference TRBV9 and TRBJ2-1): DSGVTQTPKHLITATGQRVTLRCSPRSGDLSVYWYQQSLDQGLQFLIQYYNGEERAKGNILERFSAQQFPDLHSELNLSSLELGDSALYFCASSPRLADEQFFGPGTRLTVL.

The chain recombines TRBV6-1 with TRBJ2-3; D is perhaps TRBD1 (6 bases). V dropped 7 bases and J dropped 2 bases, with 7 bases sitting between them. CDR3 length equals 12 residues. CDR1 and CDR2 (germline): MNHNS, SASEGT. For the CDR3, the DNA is TGTGCCAGCAAGGGGGTCACAGATACGCAGTATTTT. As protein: CASKGVTDTQYF.

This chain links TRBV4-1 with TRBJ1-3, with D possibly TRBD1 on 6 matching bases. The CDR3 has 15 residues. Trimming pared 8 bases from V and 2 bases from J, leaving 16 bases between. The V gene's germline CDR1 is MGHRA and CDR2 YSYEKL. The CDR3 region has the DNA TGCGCCAGCGCCCCGGTGGACAGCGCTGGAAACACCATATATTTT. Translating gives CASAPVDSAGNTIYF.

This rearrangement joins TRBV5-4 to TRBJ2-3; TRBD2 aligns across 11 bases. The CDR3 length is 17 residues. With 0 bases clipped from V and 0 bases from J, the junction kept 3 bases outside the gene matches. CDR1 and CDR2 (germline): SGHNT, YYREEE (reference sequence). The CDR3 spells CASSLVSGGASTDTQYF. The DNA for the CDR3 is TGTGCCAGCAGCTTGGTTAGCGGGGGGGCTAGCACAGATACGCAGTATTTT.

The CDR3 nucleotides are TGCAGTGCTAGTAATCCAGTAAATTCACCCCTCCACTTT. Its translation is CSASNPVNSPLHF. The chain recombines TRBV20-1 with TRBJ1-6; D is uncertain. The CDR3 totals 13 residues. Germline CDR1 and CDR2: DFQATT and SNEGSKA (reference sequence). Between the trimmed V and J ends, which lost 3 bases and 7 bases, there was a span of 10 bases.